This record looks at one T cell receptor beta chain sequence and its context. Its target is unknown. The sample originates from a study of T cells after yellow fever vaccination. Notes on the study in general: Reappearing after the booster were most of the clones from primary vaccination (less than 98% CD4, around 88% CD8). Clonotype sharing between CD4 and CD8 compartments was small.

One entry per CDR3 protein, called by TCRdb with MiXCR from the 5' RACE reads. The sample consists of some 97,000 distinct CDR3 sequences, approximately 6.3% of them appearing once. Per germline, CDR1 SGHTA and CDR2 FQGTGA. CDR3 length equals 16 residues. Unmatched junction bases numbered 3, after V lost 5 bases and J lost 0 bases. The sequence was obtained from a man between 18 and 35 years old who received the YFV17D yellow fever vaccine. This chain joins TRBV7-3 and TRBJ2-3, with TRBD2 identical over 12 bases. Material: CD8+ T cells sorted from PBMCs, obtained 10 days after the yellow fever booster vaccination. DNA for the CDR3: TGTGCCAGCAGCCTAGGGACTAGCGGGAGCACAGATACGCAGTATTTT. Translating it yields CASSLGTSGSTDTQYF.